The rows below give T cell receptor beta chains drawn from one sample of a study. TCRdb reprocessed the 5' RACE reads via MiXCR and lists one record per CDR3 protein. Of over 25,000 distinct CDR3 sequences listed, over 20% are singletons. The sequencing sample was made of tumor-infiltrating Tregs sorted from the breast tumor. The receptors shown here come from a female donor with breast cancer. Each CDR3 is given with its conserved first and last residue. The order of the fields is V gene, D gene, J gene, clone size, CDR3 protein, CDR3 DNA. The D gene is left open where the match is weak. Not all rows give a size; the values are once, few, many and, for expanded clones, a class.

TRBV9	.	TRBJ1-1	.	CASSGRDGNTEAFF	TGTGCCAGCAGTGGCCGGGACGGGAACACTGAAGCTTTCTTT
TRBV12-3/TRBV12-4	TRBD2	TRBJ2-7	medium-sized	CASSFVPGLAVSYEQYF	TGTGCCAGCAGTTTTGTGCCGGGACTAGCGGTCTCCTACGAGCAGTACTTC
TRBV7-9	TRBD1	TRBJ2-1	few	CASSSDRAGDEQFF	TGTGCCAGCAGCTCGGACAGGGCTGGCGATGAGCAGTTCTTC
TRBV5-1	TRBD2	TRBJ2-5	many	CASSVSGRSQETQYF	TGCGCCAGCAGCGTTAGCGGGAGGTCCCAAGAGACCCAGTACTTC
TRBV7-3	.	TRBJ2-3	many	CASSLGTSVSTDTQYF	TGTGCCAGCAGCTTAGGAACCTCTGTCAGCACAGATACGCAGTATTTT
TRBV12-5	.	TRBJ1-2	.	CASGSTTYGYTF	TGTGCTAGTGGCTCCACTACCTATGGCTACACCTTC
TRBV7-2	.	TRBJ2-3	.	CASSSGSHRTDTQYF	TGTGCCAGCAGCTCGGGATCTCATCGTACAGATACGCAGTATTTT
TRBV20-1	.	TRBJ1-6	few	CSASIYSSPLHF	TGCAGTGCTAGTATCTATAGCTCACCCCTCCACTTT
TRBV24-1	.	TRBJ1-2	many	CASRGSGDNYGYTF	TGTGCCTCCAGGGGCTCAGGTGATAACTATGGCTACACCTTC
TRBV19	.	TRBJ1-5	few	CASSRSGNQPQHF	TGTGCCAGTAGTCGTTCAGGGAATCAGCCCCAGCATTTT
TRBV6-2/TRBV6-3	.	TRBJ2-7	few	CASSYDGYEQYF	TGTGCCAGCAGTTACGACGGATACGAGCAGTACTTC
TRBV24-1	.	TRBJ2-7	many	CATSDITGKYF	TGTGCCACCAGTGATATAACAGGCAAGTACTTC
TRBV2	.	TRBJ2-7	few	CASRDRFYEQYF	TGTGCCAGCAGAGACAGGTTCTACGAGCAGTACTTC
TRBV15	.	TRBJ2-1	many	CATSRERESNEQFF	TGTGCCACCAGCAGAGAACGGGAGTCCAATGAGCAGTTCTTC
TRBV2	.	TRBJ2-2	few	CASSEVLQAAGELFF	TGTGCCAGCAGTGAAGTGCTGCAGGCGGCCGGGGAGCTGTTTTTT
TRBV25-1	.	TRBJ2-7	.	CASSESGLARYEQYF	TGTGCCAGCAGTGAATCGGGGTTAGCGAGGTACGAGCAGTACTTC
TRBV5-1	.	TRBJ2-7	many	CASSLARGTYEQYF	TGCGCCAGCAGCTTAGCCCGGGGGACCTACGAGCAGTACTTC
TRBV15	.	TRBJ2-7	medium-sized	CATSRDFHEQYF	TGTGCCACCAGCAGAGATTTCCACGAGCAGTACTTC
TRBV6-5	.	TRBJ2-7	.	CASRIGFAADHEQYF	TGTGCCAGCAGAATCGGGTTCGCGGCCGACCACGAGCAGTACTTC
TRBV20-1	TRBD1	TRBJ1-1	few	CSAPRGEAFTEAFF	TGCAGTGCCCCCAGGGGGGAGGCCTTCACTGAAGCTTTCTTT
TRBV6-5	.	TRBJ1-1	many	CASSMRDMNTEAFF	TGTGCCAGCAGTATGCGGGACATGAACACTGAGGCTTTCTTT
TRBV29-1	TRBD2	TRBJ2-5	medium-sized	CSVVGGAGIQETQYF	TGCAGCGTTGTCGGAGGAGCGGGGATACAAGAGACCCAGTACTTC
TRBV6-5	.	TRBJ1-6	many	CASRTGHSPLHF	TGTGCCAGCAGGACGGGACATTCACCCCTCCACTTT
TRBV14	.	TRBJ2-1	.	CASSQVLAELGGQFF	TGTGCCAGTAGCCAAGTGTTAGCGGAGCTTGGTGGGCAGTTCTTC
TRBV5-6	.	TRBJ1-1	many	CASRPGGGGTEAFF	TGTGCCAGCCGCCCGGGGGGGGGAGGCACTGAAGCTTTCTTT
TRBV21-1	.	TRBJ1-5	many	CASSKGSPCGPQHF	TGTGCCAGCAGCAAAGGGTCACCCTGCGGGCCCCAGCATTTT
TRBV5-1	TRBD2	TRBJ2-2	few	CASSGLAGGNTGELFF	TGCGCCTCCTCAGGACTAGCGGGAGGGAACACCGGGGAGCTGTTTTTT
TRBV6-6	.	TRBJ1-2	many	CASSYRGTKGYGYTF	TGTGCCAGCAGTTACCGAGGCACGAAGGGGTATGGCTACACCTTC
TRBV6-2/TRBV6-3	TRBD2	TRBJ2-1	medium-sized	CASTPSGISYNEQFF	TGTGCCAGCACACCTAGCGGGATCTCCTACAATGAGCAGTTCTTC
TRBV20-1	TRBD1	TRBJ2-7	many	CSGDRGYEQYF	TGCAGTGGCGACAGGGGCTACGAGCAGTACTTC
TRBV24-1	.	TRBJ2-2	few	CATSVRPGPTRTGELFF	TGTGCCACCAGTGTCCGGCCAGGCCCAACCCGCACCGGGGAGCTGTTTTTT
TRBV6-6	TRBD1	TRBJ1-5	many	CAGTGGANQPQHF	TGTGCCGGAACAGGGGGCGCGAATCAGCCCCAGCATTTT
TRBV30	.	TRBJ2-1	.	CAWSERGEQFF	TGTGCCTGGAGTGAGAGAGGGGAGCAGTTCTTC
TRBV20-1	TRBD2	TRBJ2-1	many	CSARDRTSGGGQFF	TGCAGTGCTAGAGATAGGACTAGCGGGGGCGGGCAGTTCTTC
TRBV27	.	TRBJ1-5	many	CASSPRVSNQPQHF	TGTGCCAGCAGTCCCAGGGTAAGCAATCAGCCCCAGCATTTT
TRBV19	.	TRBJ1-3	.	CASIRHATGGDGNTIYF	TGTGCCAGTATACGACATGCGACAGGCGGAGACGGAAACACCATATATTTT
TRBV4-1	TRBD2	TRBJ2-4	.	CASSQGRLAGGLSGKNIQYF	TGCGCCAGCAGCCAAGGGCGACTAGCGGGAGGGCTCTCAGGCAAAAACATTCAGTACTTC
TRBV12-3/TRBV12-4	.	TRBJ1-1	few	CASSLKKGGGLDTEAFF	TGTGCCAGCAGTTTAAAGAAGGGGGGGGGGCTCGACACTGAAGCTTTCTTT
TRBV10-3	TRBD1	TRBJ1-5	.	CAISAQGASSNQPQHF	TGTGCCATCAGTGCGCAGGGGGCGTCTAGCAATCAGCCCCAGCATTTT
TRBV27	TRBD1	TRBJ1-2	.	CASSLRQGIYGYTF	TGTGCCAGCAGTTTAAGACAGGGGATCTATGGCTACACCTTC
TRBV11-2	.	TRBJ2-2	.	CASTARLNTGELFF	TGTGCCAGCACCGCAAGACTGAACACCGGGGAGCTGTTTTTT
TRBV6-5	.	TRBJ1-3	many	CASRLDGTSGNTIYF	TGTGCCAGCAGACTCGACGGAACCTCTGGAAACACCATATATTTT
TRBV12-3/TRBV12-4	TRBD2	TRBJ2-3	many	CASTRAPSGGTDTQYF	TGTGCCAGCACCCGCGCGCCTAGCGGAGGCACAGATACGCAGTATTTT
TRBV30	TRBD1	TRBJ1-1	.	CAWNFGQGKNTEAFF	TGTGCCTGGAACTTCGGACAGGGGAAGAACACTGAAGCTTTCTTT
TRBV20-1	.	TRBJ1-2	few	CSAGPQNYGYTF	TGCAGTGCTGGCCCCCAAAACTATGGCTACACCTTC
TRBV5-5	.	TRBJ1-5	many	CASSLGLGQARQPQHF	TGTGCCAGCAGCTTGGGGCTTGGGCAGGCTAGACAGCCCCAGCATTTT
TRBV7-6	.	TRBJ2-7	once	CASSLGSQSYEQYF	TGTGCCAGCAGCTTAGGTAGCCAGTCCTACGAGCAGTACTTC
TRBV29-1	.	TRBJ2-3	many	CSVDPTSTDTQYF	TGCAGCGTTGACCCCACTAGCACAGATACGCAGTATTTT
TRBV28	.	TRBJ1-5	few	CASSLETARPQHF	TGTGCCAGCAGCCTCGAGACGGCCCGGCCCCAGCATTTT
TRBV6-1	.	TRBJ2-1	few	CASSEARQVGGNEQFF	TGTGCCAGCAGTGAAGCGAGGCAGGTGGGGGGCAATGAGCAGTTCTTC
TRBV12-3/TRBV12-4	.	TRBJ2-1	.	CASSQDGTLNEQFF	TGTGCCAGCAGTCAGGACGGTACTTTGAATGAGCAGTTCTTC
TRBV20-1	TRBD1	TRBJ1-2	many	CSARGGWLQGRDGYTF	TGCAGTGCTAGGGGGGGGTGGTTACAGGGGAGGGATGGCTACACCTTC
TRBV6-5	.	TRBJ1-1	medium-sized	CASSQERLTEAFF	TGTGCCAGCAGCCAAGAACGGTTGACTGAAGCTTTCTTT
TRBV5-5	.	TRBJ2-1	few	CASSLTNEQFF	TGTGCCAGCAGCTTAACCAATGAGCAGTTCTTC
TRBV12-3/TRBV12-4	TRBD1	TRBJ2-4	.	CASSQGQGSGNIQYF	TGTGCCAGCAGTCAGGGACAGGGGTCCGGCAACATTCAGTACTTC
TRBV11-2	.	TRBJ2-1	many	CASSTTAIVAEAYNEQFF	TGTGCCAGCAGCACAACGGCGATAGTAGCGGAGGCCTACAATGAGCAGTTCTTC